This T cell receptor (beta chain) was identified in a study of human T cells and chemical hapten exposure. Study-level information: DPC at 2% was the sensitizing agent, placed on approximately 2 cm by approximately 2 cm of upper inner arm skin. Per-sample variation in TCR yield stemmed mainly from small pooled library volume differences. General study findings and limits: Expanded TCR sets contained significantly more large CDR3 similarity clusters than controls. No alteration of TCRs above 1 in 1000 frequency was seen with DPC sensitization.

Germline lookup yields CDR1 SGHTA and CDR2 FQGNSA. With 7 bases removed from V and 8 bases from J, the gap between germline ends came to 17 bases. The CDR3 loop spans 13 amino acids. TCRdb reanalysed the RACE reads using MiXCR and keeps one entry per CDR3 protein. This sample has 300,000 to 450,000 distinct CDR3 sequences; roughly 4.8% occur once, and the top ten carry approximately 2.1%. At least ten counts were recorded for this clonotype. Its target is not known. Time point reported: patch test 1, 2 weeks after DPC sensitization. Treatment meaning: therapeutic diphenylcyclopropenone sensitization with weekly scalp DPC.

The sequenced sample was whole blood, obtained in connection with sensitization to the hapten diphenylcyclopropenone (DPC). The source is a woman aged 45-60 years with alopecia areata. Some clones in this sample may be carry-over from other donors' samples. This chain uses TRBV7-2 with TRBJ1-1; D not certain. The CDR3 bases are TGTGCCAGCACCCTGTCGGGAGCTTACGAAGCTTTCTTT. Translating it yields CASTLSGAYEAFF.